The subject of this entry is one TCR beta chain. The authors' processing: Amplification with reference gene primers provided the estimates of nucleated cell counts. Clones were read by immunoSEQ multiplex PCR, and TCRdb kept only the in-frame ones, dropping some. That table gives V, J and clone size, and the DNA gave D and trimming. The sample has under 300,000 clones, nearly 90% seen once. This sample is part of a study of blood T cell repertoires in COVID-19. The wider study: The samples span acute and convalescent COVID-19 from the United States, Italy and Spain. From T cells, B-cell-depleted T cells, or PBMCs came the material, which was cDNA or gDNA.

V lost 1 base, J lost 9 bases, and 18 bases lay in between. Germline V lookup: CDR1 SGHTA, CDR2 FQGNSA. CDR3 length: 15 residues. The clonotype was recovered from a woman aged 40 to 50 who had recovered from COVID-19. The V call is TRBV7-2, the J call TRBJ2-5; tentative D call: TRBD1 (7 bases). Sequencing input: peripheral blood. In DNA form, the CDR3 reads TGTGCCAGCAGCTTAGTCAGGGGGGCCAAGGCGTCCCAGTACTTC. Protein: CASSLVRGAKASQYF.